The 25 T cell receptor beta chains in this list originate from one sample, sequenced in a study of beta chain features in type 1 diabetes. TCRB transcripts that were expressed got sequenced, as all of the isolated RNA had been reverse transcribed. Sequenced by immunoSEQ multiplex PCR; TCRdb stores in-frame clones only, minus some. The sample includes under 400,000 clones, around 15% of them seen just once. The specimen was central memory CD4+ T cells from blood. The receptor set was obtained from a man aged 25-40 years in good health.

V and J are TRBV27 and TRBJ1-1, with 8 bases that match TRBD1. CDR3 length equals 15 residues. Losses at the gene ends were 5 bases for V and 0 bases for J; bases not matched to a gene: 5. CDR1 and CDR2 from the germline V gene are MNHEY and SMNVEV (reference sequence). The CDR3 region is CASSLRTGMNTEAFF. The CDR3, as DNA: TGTGCCAGCAGTCTACGGACAGGGATGAACACTGAAGCTTTCTTT.

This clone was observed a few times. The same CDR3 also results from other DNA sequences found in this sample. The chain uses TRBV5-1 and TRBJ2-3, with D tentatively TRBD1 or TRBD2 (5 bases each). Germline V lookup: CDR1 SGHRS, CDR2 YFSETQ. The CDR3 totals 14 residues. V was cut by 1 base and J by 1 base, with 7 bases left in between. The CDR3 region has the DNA TGCGCCAGCAGCTTGAGAGGGGGCACAGATACGCAGTATTTT. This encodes CASSLRGGTDTQYF.

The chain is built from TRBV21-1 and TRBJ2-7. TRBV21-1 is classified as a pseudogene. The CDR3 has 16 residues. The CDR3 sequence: CASSKVSHALPYEQYV. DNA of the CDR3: TGTGCCAGCAGCAAAGTCTCCCACGCCCTCCCTTATGAGCAGTACGTC.

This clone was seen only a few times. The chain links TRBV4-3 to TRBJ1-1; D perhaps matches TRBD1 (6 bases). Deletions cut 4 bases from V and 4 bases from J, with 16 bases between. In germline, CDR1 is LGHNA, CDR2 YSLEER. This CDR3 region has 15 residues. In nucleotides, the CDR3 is TGCGCCAGCAGCCCCAATGAGGGGGATCCCACTGAAGCTTTCTTT. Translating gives CASSPNEGDPTEAFF.

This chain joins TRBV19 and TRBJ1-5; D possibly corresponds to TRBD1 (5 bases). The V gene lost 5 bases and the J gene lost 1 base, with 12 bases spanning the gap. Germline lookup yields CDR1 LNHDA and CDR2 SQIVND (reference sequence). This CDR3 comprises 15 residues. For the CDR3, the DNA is TGTGCCAGTAGTGGGACCGCTGGGAGCAATCAGCCCCAGCATTTT. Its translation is CASSGTAGSNQPQHF. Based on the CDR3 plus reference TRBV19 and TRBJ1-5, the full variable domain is DGGITQSPKYLFRKEGQNVTLSCEQNLNHDAMYWYRQDPGQGLRLIYYSQIVNDFQKGDIAEGYSVSREKKESFPLTVTSAQKNPTAFYLCASSGTAGSNQPQHFGDGTRLSIL.

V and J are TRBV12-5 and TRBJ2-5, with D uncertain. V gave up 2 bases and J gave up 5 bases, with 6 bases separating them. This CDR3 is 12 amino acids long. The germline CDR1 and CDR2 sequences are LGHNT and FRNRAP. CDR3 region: CASGLSRETQYF. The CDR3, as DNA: TGTGCTAGTGGTTTGAGCCGGGAGACCCAGTACTTC.

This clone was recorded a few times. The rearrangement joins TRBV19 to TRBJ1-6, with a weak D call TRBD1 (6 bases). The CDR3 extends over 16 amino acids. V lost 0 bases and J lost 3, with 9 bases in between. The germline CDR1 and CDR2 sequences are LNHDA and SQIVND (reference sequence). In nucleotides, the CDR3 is TGTGCCAGTAGTATAGATCCGGACAGCTATAATTCACCCCTCCACTTT. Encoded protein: CASSIDPDSYNSPLHF.

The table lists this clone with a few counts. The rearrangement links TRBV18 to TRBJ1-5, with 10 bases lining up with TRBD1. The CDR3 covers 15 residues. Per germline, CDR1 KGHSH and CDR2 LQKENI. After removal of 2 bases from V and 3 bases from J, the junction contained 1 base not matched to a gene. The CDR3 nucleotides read TGTGCCAGCTCACCAGGGACAGGGGTCAATCAGCCCCAGCATTTT. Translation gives CASSPGTGVNQPQHF.

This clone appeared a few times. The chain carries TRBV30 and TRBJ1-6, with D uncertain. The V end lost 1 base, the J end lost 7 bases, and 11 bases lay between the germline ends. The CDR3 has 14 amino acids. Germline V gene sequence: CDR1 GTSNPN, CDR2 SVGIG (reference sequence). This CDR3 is CAWSGGISNSPLHF. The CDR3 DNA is TGTGCCTGGAGTGGTGGGATCAGCAATTCACCCCTCCACTTT.

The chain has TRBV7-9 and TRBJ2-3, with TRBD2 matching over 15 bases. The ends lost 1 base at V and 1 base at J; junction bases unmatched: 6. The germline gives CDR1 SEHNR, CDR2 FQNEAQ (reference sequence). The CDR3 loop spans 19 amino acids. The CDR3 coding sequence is TGTGCCAGCAGCTTAGGAGGACTAGCGGGAGGGCTTGGCACAGATACGCAGTATTTT. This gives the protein CASSLGGLAGGLGTDTQYF. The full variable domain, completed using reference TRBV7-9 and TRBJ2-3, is DTGVSQNPRHKITKRGQNVTFRCDPISEHNRLYWYRQTLGQGPEFLTYFQNEAQLEKSRLLSDRFSAERPKGSFSTLEIQRTEQGDSAMYLCASSLGGLAGGLGTDTQYFGPGTRLTVL.

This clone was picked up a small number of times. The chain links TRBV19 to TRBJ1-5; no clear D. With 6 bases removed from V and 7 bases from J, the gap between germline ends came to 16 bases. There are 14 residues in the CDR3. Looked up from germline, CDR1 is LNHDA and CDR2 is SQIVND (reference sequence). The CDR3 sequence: CASSRVGEVQPQHF. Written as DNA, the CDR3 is TGTGCCAGTAGCCGGGTGGGAGAAGTACAGCCCCAGCATTTT.

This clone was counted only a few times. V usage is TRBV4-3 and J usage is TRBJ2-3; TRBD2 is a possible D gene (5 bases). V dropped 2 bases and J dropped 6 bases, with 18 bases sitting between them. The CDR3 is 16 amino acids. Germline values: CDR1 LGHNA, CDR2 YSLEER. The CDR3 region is CASSQNLGGSSDTQYF. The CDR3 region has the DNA TGCGCCAGCAGCCAAAACCTCGGTGGGAGTAGCGATACGCAGTATTTT.

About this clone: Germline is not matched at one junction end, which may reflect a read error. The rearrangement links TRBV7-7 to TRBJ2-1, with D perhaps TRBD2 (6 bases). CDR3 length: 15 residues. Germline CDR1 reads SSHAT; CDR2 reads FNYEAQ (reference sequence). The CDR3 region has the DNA TGTGCTAGCAGCTCTGAAGCGGGTTCCTACAATGAGCAGTTCTTC. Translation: CASSSEAGSYNEQFF.

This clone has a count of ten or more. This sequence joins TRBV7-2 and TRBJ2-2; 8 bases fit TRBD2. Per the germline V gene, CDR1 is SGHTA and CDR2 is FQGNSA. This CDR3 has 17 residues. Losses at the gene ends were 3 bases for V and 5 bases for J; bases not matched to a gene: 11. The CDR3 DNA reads TGTGCCAGCAGCTTGGACGCCGGGACTAGACTTACCGGGGAGCTGTTTTTT. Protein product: CASSLDAGTRLTGELFF.

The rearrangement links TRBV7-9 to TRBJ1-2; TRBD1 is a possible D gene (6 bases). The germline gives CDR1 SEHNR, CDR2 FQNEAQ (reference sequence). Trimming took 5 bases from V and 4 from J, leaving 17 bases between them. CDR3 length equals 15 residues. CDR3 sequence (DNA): TGTGCCAGCAGCCCTGGGGGGGGCGCAGGCTATGGCTACACCTTC. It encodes CASSPGGGAGYGYTF.

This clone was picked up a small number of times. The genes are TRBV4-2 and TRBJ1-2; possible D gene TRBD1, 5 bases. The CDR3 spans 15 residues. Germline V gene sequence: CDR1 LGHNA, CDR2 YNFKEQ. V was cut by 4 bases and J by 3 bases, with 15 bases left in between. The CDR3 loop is CASSPSPGTDYGYTF. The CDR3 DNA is TGTGCCAGCAGCCCCAGTCCCGGGACGGACTATGGCTACACCTTC.

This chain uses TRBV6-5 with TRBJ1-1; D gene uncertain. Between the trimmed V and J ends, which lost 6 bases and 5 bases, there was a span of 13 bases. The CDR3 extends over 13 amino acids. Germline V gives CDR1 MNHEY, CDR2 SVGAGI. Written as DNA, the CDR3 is TGTGCCAGCAGCAGAAGGGTGCAAACTGAAGCTTTCTTT. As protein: CASSRRVQTEAFF.

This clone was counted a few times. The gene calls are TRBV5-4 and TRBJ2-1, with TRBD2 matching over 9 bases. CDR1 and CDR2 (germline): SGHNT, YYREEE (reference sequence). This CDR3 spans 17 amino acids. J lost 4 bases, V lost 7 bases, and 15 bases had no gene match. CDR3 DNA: TGTGCCAGCGTTTCGGGACTAGCAGAGGGAGGGTACAATGAGCAGTTCTTC. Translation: CASVSGLAEGGYNEQFF. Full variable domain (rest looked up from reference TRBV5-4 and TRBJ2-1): ETGVTQSPTHLIKTRGQQVTLRCSSQSGHNTVSWYQQALGQGPQFIFQYYREEENGRGNFPPRFSGLQFPNYSSELNVNALELDDSALYLCASVSGLAEGGYNEQFFGPGTRLTVL.

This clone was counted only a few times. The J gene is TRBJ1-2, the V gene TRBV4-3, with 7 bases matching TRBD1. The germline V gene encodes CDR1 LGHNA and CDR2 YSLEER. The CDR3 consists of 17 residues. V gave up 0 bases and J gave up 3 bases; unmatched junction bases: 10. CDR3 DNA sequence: TGCGCCAGCAGCCAAGACGTGACCCACAGGGGCTACTATGGCTACACCTTC. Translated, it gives CASSQDVTHRGYYGYTF.

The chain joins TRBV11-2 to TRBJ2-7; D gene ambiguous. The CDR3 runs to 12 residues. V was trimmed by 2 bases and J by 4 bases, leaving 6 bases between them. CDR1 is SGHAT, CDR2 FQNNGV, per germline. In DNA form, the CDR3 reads TGTGCCAGCAGCTTATTAGAGTACGAGCAGTACGTC. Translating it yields CASSLLEYEQYV.

CDR3 DNA: TGTGCCAGCAGTGGGACAGTCCCTGTTCCCCAGCATTTT. It translates to CASSGTVPVPQHF. The chain recombines TRBV2 with TRBJ1-5, with D perhaps matching TRBD1 (6 bases). The CDR3 runs to 13 residues. Germline V gene sequence: CDR1 SNHLY, CDR2 FYNNEI. The V end was cut by 4 bases, the J end by 10 bases, with 14 bases between.

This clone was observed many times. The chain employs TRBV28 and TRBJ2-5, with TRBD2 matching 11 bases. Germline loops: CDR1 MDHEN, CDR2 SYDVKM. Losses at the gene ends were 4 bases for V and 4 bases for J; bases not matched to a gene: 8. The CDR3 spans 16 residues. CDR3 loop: CASSSHTSGSVETQYF. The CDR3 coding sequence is TGTGCCAGCAGTTCCCATACTAGCGGGAGCGTAGAGACCCAGTACTTC.

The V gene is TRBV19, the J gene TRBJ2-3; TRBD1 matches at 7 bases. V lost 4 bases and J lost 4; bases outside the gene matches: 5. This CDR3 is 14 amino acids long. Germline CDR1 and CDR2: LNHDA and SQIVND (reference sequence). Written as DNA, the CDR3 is TGTGCCAGTAGTAGACAGGGAACCCCAGATACGCAGTATTTT. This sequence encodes CASSRQGTPDTQYF.

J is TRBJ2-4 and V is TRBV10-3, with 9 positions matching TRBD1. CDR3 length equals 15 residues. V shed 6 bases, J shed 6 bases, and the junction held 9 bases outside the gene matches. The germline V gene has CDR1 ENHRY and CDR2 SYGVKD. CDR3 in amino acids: CAISLGQGHGNIQYF. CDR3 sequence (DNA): TGTGCCATCAGCTTGGGACAGGGACATGGAAACATTCAGTACTTC.

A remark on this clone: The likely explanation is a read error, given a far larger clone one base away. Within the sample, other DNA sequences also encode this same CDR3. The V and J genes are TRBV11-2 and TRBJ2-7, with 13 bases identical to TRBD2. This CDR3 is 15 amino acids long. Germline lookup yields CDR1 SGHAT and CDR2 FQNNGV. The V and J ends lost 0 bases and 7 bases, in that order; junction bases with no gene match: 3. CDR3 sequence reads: CASSLELAGGWEQYF. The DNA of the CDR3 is TGTGCCAGCAGCTTAGAACTAGCGGGGGGGTGGGAGCAGTACTTC.